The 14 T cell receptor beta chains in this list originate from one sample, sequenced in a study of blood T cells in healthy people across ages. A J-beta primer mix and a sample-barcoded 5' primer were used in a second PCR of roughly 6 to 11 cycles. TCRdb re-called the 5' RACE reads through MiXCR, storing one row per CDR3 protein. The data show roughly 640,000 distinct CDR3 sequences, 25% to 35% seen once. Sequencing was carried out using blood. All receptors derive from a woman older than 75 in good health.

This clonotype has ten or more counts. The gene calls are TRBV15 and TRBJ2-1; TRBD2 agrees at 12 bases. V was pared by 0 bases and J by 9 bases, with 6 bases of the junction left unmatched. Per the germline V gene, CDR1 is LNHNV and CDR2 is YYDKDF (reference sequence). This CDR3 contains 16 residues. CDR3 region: CATSRDLAGGRGEQFF. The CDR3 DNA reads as TGTGCCACCAGCAGAGACCTAGCGGGGGGGCGCGGTGAGCAGTTCTTC.

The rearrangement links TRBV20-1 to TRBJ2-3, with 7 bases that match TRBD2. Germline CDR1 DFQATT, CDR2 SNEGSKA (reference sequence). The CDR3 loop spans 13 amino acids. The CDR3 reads CSGAGEPTDTQYF. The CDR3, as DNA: TGCAGCGGGGCGGGGGAGCCCACAGATACGCAGTATTTT.

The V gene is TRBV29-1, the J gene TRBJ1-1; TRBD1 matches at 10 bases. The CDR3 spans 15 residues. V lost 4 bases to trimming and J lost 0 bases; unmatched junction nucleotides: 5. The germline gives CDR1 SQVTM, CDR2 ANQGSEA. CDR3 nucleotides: TGCAGCGTTGGAGGACAGGGGGGGATGAACACTGAAGCTTTCTTT. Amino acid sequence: CSVGGQGGMNTEAFF.

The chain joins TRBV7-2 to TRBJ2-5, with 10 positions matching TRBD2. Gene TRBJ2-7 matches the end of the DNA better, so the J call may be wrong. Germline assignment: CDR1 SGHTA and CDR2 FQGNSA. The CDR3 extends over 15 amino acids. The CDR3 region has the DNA TGTGCCAGCAGCTTAAAGCTAGCGGGAGCCCCCGAGCAGTACTTC. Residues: CASSLKLAGAPEQYF.

This chain's CDR3 is CASSYGTVSDGYTF. The CDR3 DNA reads as TGTGCCAGCAGTTACGGGACGGTCTCCGACGGCTACACCTTC. This chain uses TRBV6-6 with TRBJ1-2; D possibly corresponds to TRBD1 (5 bases). V dropped 2 bases and J dropped 8 bases, with 15 bases sitting between them. CDR3 size: 14 residues. The germline gives CDR1 MNHNY, CDR2 SVGAGI (reference sequence).

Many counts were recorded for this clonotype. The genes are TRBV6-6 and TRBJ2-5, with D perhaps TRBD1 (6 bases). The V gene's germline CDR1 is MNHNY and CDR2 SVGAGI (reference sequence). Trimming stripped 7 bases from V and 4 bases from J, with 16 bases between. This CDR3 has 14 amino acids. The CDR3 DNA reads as TGTGCCAGCACCCCAACAGGGCTCCGAGAGACCCAGTACTTC. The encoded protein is CASTPTGLRETQYF.

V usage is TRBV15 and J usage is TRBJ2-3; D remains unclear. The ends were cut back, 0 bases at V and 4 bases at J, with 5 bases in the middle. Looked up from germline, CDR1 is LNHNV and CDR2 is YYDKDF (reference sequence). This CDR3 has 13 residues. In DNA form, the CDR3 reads TGTGCCACCAGCAGAGATGGAGCAGATACGCAGTATTTT. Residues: CATSRDGADTQYF.

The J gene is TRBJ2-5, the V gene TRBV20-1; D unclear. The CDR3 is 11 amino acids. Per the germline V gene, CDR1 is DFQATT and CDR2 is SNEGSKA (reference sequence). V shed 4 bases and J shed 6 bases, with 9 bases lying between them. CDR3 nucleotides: TGCAGTGCTACCCCCTCGAAGACCCAGTACTTC. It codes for CSATPSKTQYF.

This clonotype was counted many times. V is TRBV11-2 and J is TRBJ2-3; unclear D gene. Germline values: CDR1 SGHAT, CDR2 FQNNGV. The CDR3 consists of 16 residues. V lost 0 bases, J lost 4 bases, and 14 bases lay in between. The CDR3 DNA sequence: TGTGCCAGCAGCTTAGAGGGCGTTCCGATGGCAGATACGCAGTATTTT. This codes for CASSLEGVPMADTQYF.

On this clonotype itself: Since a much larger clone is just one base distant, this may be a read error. CDR3 nucleotides: TGTGCCAGCAGTGAGAGGTCAGGGGGCGGGGTCACTGAAGCTTTCTTT. Its translation: CASSERSGGGVTEAFF. The genes are TRBV6-1 and TRBJ1-1, with 8 bases matching TRBD1. The germline gives CDR1 MNHNS, CDR2 SASEGT. After removal of 3 bases from V and 4 bases from J, the junction contained 10 bases not matched to a gene. CDR3 size: 16 residues.

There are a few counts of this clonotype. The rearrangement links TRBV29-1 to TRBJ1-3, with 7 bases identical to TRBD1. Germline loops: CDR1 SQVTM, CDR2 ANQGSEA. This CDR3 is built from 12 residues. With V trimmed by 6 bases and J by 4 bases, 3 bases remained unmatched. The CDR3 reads CSVGTAGNTIYF. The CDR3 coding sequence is TGCAGCGTGGGGACAGCCGGAAACACCATATATTTT.

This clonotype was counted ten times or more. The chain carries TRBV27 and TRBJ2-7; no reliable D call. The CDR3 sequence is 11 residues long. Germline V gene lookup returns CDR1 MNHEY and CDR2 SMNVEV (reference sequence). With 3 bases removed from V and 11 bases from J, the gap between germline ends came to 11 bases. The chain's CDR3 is CASSFRAREYF. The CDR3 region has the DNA TGTGCCAGCAGTTTCCGGGCTAGGGAGTACTTC.

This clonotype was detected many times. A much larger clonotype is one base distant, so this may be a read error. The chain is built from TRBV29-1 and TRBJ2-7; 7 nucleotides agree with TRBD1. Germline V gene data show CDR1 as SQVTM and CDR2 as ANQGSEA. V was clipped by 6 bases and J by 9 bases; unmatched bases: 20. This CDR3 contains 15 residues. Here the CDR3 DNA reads TGCAGCGTCGAGATGGACAGGTCCAGGGGCAGGGTGCAGTACTTC. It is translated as CSVEMDRSRGRVQYF.

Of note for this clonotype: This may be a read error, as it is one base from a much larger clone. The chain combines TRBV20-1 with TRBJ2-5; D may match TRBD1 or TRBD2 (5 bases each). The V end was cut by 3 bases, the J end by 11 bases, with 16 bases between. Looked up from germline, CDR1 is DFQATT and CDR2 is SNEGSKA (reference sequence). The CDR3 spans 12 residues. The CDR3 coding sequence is TGCAGTGCTAGTCCGGGACCCAATGAGCAGTACTTC. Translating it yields CSASPGPNEQYF.